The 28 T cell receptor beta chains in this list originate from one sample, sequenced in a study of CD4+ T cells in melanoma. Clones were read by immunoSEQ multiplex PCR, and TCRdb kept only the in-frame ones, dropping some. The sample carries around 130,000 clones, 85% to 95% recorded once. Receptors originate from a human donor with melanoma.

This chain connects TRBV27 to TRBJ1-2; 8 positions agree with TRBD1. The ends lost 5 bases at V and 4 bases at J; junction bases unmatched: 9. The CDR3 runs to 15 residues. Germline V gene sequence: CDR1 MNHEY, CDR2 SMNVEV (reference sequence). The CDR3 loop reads CASSLQGAATYGYTF. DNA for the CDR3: TGTGCCAGCAGTCTCCAGGGGGCTGCGACCTATGGCTACACCTTC.

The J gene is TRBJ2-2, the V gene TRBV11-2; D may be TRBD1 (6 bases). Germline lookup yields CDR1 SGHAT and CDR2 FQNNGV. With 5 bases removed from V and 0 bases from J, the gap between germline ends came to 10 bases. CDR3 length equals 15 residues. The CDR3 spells CASSPRTANTGELFF. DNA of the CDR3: TGTGCCAGCAGCCCCAGGACAGCGAACACCGGGGAGCTGTTTTTT.

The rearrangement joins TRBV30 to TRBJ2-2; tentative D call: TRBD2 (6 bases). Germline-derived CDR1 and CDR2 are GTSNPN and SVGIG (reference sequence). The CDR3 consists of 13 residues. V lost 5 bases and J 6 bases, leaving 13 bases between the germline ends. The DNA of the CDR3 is TGTGCCTGGGCCGGGAGCCTGGCCGGGGAGCTGTTTTTT. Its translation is CAWAGSLAGELFF.

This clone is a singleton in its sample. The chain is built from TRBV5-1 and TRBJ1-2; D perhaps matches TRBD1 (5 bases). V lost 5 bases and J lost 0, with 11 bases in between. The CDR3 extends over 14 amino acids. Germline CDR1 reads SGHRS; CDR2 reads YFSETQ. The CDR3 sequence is CASRAQGPNYGYTF. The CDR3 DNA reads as TGCGCCAGCAGGGCCCAGGGTCCTAACTATGGCTACACCTTC. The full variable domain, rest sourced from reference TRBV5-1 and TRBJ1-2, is KAGVTQTPRYLIKTRGQQVTLSCSPISGHRSVSWYQQTPGQGLQFLFEYFSETQRNKGNFPGRFSGRQFSNSRSEMNVSTLELGDSALYLCASRAQGPNYGYTFGSGTRLTVV.

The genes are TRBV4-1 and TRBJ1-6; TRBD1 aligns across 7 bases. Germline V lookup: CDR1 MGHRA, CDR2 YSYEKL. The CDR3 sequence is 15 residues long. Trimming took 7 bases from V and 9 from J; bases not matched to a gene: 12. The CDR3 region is CASTQGGGGGSPLHF. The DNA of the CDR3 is TGCGCCAGCACCCAGGGGGGGGGAGGGGGTTCACCCCTCCACTTT.

The DNA of the CDR3 is TGTGCCAGCAGCGGACCAGGGGGCGGTCAGCCCCAGCATTTT. Protein product: CASSGPGGGQPQHF. The chain couples TRBV7-9 to TRBJ1-5; 8 nucleotides agree with TRBD1. The length of the CDR3 is 14 residues. Germline V lookup: CDR1 SEHNR, CDR2 FQNEAQ (reference sequence). After removal of 5 bases from V and 6 bases from J, the junction contained 6 bases not matched to a gene.

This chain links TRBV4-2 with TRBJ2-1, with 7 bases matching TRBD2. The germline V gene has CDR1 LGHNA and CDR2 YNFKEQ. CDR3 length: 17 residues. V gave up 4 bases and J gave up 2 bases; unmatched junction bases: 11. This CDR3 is CASSRASGGVAYNEQFF. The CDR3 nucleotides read TGTGCCAGCAGCCGGGCCTCGGGGGGAGTGGCCTACAATGAGCAGTTCTTC.

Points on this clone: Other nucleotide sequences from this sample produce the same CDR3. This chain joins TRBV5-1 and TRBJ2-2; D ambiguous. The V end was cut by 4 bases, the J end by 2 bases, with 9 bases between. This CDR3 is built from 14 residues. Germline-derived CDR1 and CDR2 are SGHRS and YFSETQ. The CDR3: CASSGDGNTGELFF. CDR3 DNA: TGCGCCAGCAGCGGCGACGGTAACACCGGGGAGCTGTTTTTT.

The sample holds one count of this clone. This chain's CDR3 is CATSRAPIQGGTEAFF. The CDR3 coding sequence is TGTGCCACCAGCAGAGCCCCGATACAGGGAGGCACTGAAGCTTTCTTT. The chain links TRBV15 to TRBJ1-1; D perhaps matches TRBD1 (6 bases). CDR3 length: 16 amino acids. V was cut by 1 base and J by 4 bases, with 16 bases left in between. Germline V lookup: CDR1 LNHNV, CDR2 YYDKDF (reference sequence).

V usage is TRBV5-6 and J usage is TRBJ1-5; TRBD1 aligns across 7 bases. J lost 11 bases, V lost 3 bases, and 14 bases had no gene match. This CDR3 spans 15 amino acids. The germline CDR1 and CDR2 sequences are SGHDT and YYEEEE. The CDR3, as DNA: TGTGCCAGCAGCTCAAACCCGACAGGGTCGGAGGCCCAGCATTTT. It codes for CASSSNPTGSEAQHF.

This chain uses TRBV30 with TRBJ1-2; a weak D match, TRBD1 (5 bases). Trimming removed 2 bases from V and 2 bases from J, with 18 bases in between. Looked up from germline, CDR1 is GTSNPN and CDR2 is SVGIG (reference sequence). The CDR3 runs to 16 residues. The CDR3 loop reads CAWSPKKGGGNYGYTF. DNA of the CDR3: TGTGCCTGGAGTCCAAAGAAGGGCGGGGGGAACTATGGCTACACCTTC.

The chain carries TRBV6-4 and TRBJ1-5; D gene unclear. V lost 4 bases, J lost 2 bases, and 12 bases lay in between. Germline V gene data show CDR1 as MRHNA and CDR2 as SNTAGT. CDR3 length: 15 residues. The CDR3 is CASSVPGYCNQPQHF. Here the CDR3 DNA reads TGTGCCAGCAGTGTTCCGGGTTACTGCAATCAGCCCCAGCATTTT.

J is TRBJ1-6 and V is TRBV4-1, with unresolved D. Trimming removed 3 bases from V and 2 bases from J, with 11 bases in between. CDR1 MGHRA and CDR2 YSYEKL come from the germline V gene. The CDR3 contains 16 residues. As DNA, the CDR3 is TGCGCCAGCAGCCAGGGCCCCGGACCCTATAATTCACCCCTCCACTTT. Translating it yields CASSQGPGPYNSPLHF.

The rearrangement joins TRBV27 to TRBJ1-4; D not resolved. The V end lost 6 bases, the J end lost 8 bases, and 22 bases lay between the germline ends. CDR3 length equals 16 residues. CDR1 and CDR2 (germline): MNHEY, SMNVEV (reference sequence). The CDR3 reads CASSVKLPATIEKLFF. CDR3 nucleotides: TGTGCCAGCAGCGTTAAACTTCCAGCCACGATAGAAAAACTGTTTTTT.

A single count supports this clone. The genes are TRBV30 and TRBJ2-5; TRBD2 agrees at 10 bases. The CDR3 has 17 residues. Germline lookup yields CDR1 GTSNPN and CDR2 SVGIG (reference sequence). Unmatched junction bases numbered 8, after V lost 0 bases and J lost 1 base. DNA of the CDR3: TGTGCCTGGAGTGTACTCCGGACTAGCGGATCCCAAGAGACCCAGTACTTC. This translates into CAWSVLRTSGSQETQYF.

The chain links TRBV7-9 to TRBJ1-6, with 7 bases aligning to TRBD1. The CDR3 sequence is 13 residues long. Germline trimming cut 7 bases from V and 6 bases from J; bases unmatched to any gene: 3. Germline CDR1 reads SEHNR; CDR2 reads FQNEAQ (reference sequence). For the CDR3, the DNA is TGTGCCAGCAACCGGGACAGTAATTCACCCCTCCACTTT. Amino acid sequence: CASNRDSNSPLHF.

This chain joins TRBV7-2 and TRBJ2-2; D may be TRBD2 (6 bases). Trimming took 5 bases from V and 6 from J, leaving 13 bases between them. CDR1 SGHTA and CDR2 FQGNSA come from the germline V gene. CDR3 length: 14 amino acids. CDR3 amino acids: CASSRDSSAGELFF. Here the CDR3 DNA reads TGTGCCAGCAGCCGGGACTCCTCGGCCGGGGAGCTGTTTTTT.

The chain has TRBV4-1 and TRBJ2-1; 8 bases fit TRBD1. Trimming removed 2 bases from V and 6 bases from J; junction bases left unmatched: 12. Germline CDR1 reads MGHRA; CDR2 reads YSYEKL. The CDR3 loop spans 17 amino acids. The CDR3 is CASSQLTGRGPSNEQFF. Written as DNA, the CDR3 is TGCGCCAGCAGCCAACTTACGGGCAGGGGGCCGTCCAATGAGCAGTTCTTC.

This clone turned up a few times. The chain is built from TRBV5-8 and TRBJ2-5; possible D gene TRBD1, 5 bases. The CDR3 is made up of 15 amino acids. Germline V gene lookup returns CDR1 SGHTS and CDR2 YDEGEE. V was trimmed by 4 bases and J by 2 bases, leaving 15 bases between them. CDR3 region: CASSPGRVGQETQYF. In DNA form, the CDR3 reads TGTGCCAGCAGCCCGGGCAGGGTGGGGCAAGAGACCCAGTACTTC.

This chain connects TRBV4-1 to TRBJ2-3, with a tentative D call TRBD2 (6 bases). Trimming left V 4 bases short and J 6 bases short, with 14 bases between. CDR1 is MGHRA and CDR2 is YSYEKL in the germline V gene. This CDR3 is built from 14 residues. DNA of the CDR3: TGCGCCAGCAGCCCAAACCGGGGGTGGGATACGCAGTATTTT. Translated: CASSPNRGWDTQYF.

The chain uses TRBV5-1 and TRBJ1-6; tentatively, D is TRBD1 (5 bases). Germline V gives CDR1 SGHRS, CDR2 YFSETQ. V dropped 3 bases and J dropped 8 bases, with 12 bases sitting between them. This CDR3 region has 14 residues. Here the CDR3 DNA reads TGCGCCAGCAGCTCGGGACTCCTTGATTCACCCCTCCACTTT. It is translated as CASSSGLLDSPLHF. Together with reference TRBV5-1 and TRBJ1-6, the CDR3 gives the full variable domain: KAGVTQTPRYLIKTRGQQVTLSCSPISGHRSVSWYQQTPGQGLQFLFEYFSETQRNKGNFPGRFSGRQFSNSRSEMNVSTLELGDSALYLCASSSGLLDSPLHFGNGTRLTVT.

The CDR3: CASSIGGGGGRNTEAFF. CDR3 sequence (DNA): TGTGCCAGTAGTATAGGCGGAGGCGGGGGTCGAAACACTGAAGCTTTCTTT. This sequence joins TRBV19 and TRBJ1-1, with a tentative D call TRBD1 (5 bases). The CDR3 is 17 residues long. Germline-derived CDR1 and CDR2 are LNHDA and SQIVND (reference sequence). V lost 1 base, J lost 2 bases, and 17 bases lay in between.

The CDR3 reads CASSRTGNYGYTF. The CDR3, as DNA: TGTGCCAGCAGCCGGACAGGAAACTATGGCTACACCTTC. The gene calls are TRBV13 and TRBJ1-2, with 7 bases fitting TRBD1. J lost 2 bases, V lost 5 bases, and 2 bases had no gene match. CDR1 and CDR2 from the germline V gene are PRHDT and FYEKMQ (reference sequence). The CDR3 runs to 13 residues.

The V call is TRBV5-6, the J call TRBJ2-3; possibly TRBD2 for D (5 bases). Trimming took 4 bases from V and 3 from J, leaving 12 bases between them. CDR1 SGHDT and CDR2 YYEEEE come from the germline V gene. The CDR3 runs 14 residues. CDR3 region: CASSPGVGTDTQYF. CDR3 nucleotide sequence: TGTGCCAGCAGCCCCGGGGTGGGGACAGATACGCAGTATTTT.

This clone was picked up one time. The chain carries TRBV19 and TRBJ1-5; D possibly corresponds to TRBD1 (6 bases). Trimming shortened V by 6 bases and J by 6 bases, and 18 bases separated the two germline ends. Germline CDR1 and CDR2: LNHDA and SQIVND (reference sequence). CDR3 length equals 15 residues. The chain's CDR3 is CASSDLGGGGQPQHF. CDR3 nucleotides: TGTGCCAGTAGCGACCTCGGGGGCGGGGGTCAGCCCCAGCATTTT.

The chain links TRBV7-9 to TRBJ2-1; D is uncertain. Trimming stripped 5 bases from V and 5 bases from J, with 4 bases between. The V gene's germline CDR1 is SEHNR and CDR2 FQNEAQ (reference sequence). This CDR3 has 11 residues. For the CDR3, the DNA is TGTGCCAGCAGCCCCGACAATGAGCAGTTCTTC. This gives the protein CASSPDNEQFF.

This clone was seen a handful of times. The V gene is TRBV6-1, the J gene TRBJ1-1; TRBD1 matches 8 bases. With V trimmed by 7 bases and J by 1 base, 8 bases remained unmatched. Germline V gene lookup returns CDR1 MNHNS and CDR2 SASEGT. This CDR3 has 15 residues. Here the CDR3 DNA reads TGTGCCAGCACCCCCAGGGGGCTTGCGAACACTGAAGCTTTCTTT. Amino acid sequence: CASTPRGLANTEAFF.

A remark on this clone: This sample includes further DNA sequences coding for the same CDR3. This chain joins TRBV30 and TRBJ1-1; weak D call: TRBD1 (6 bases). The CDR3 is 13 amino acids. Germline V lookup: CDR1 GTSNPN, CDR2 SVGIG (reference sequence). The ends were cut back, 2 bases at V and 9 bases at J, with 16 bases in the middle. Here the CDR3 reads CAWSFDRPRKAFF. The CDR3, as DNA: TGTGCCTGGAGTTTCGACAGGCCTCGGAAAGCTTTCTTT. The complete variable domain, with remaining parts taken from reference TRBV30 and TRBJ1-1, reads SQTIHQWPATLVQPVGSPLSLECTVEGTSNPNLYWYRQAAGRGLQLLFYSVGIGQISSEVPQNLSASRPQDRQFILSSKKLLLSDSGFYLCAWSFDRPRKAFFGQGTRLTVV.